This T cell receptor (beta chain) appears in the sequencing data of a study of cytomegalovirus exposure and HLA in healthy donors. Use of 60 Vbeta and 13 Jbeta primers characterized the PCR. The authors' processing: Per a later analysis, the number of unique TCR beta chains was approximately 73 million, of which roughly 9.9 million were shared. Some clones are missing from TCRdb's copy, which holds only in-frame ones; the method was immunoSEQ multiplex PCR. D and trimming were read from the DNA, whereas the V and J calls and clone size are those reported in that table. The sample records approximately 210,000 clones, about 85% being singletons. V trimming: 5 bases; J trimming: 3 bases; junction bases outside the gene matches: 5. The germline CDR1 and CDR2 sequences are MNHNY and SVGAGI (reference sequence). The CDR3 covers 15 residues. General study results and limits: Later genetic work tied a missense DCLRE1C variant to beta-chain V and J trimming. Clonal expansion, a later analysis showed, was greater in HLA-associated TCR beta chains than in equally common others. Some highly shared sequence variants likely arose as a pipeline artifact.

Of note for this clone: Its antigen is not known.

The TCR was taken from a woman between 45 and 65 years old in good health and CMV-seronegative. Sequenced input: PBMCs. The chain uses TRBV6-6 and TRBJ1-4, with 8 bases that match TRBD1. The CDR3 DNA is TGTGCCAGCAGTCGCGGACAGGGCCCTAATGAAAAACTGTTTTTT. Translated, it gives CASSRGQGPNEKLFF.